The next 9 T cell receptor beta chains were all read from a single sample in a study of blood T cell repertoires in COVID-19. Measured with immunoSEQ multiplex PCR; TCRdb has only the in-frame clones, and not every one. The sample lists approximately 70,000 clones; about 81% were seen once. The sample was peripheral blood. Receptors were obtained from a human donor in a cohort sampled during active COVID-19.

The chain combines TRBV15 with TRBJ2-7; 7 bases align to TRBD1. The V and J ends lost 3 bases and 2 bases, in that order; junction bases with no gene match: 4. Per the germline V gene, CDR1 is LNHNV and CDR2 is YYDKDF (reference sequence). The CDR3 is 14 amino acids. CDR3 sequence: CATSRGDRTYEQYF. DNA of the CDR3: TGTGCCACCAGCAGGGGGGACAGAACCTACGAGCAGTACTTC.

J is TRBJ2-3 and V is TRBV9; tentative D call: TRBD2 (5 bases). Germline V gene sequence: CDR1 SGDLS, CDR2 YYNGEE. The germline V and J ends were trimmed by 4 bases and 4 bases, with 10 bases remaining between them. This CDR3 spans 13 amino acids. The CDR3 reads CASSPGSADTQYF. In DNA form, the CDR3 reads TGTGCCAGCAGCCCGGGGAGCGCAGATACGCAGTATTTT.

The chain has TRBV12-3 or TRBV12-4 and TRBJ1-3, with D unresolved. Trimming took off 2 bases at V and 4 bases at J, with 3 bases between the two ends. The CDR3 is made up of 12 amino acids. CDR3 sequence reads: CASSLLGNTIYF. CDR3 coding DNA: TGTGCCAGCAGTTTATTAGGAAACACCATATATTTT.

This clone was seen only a few times. The V and J genes are TRBV19 and TRBJ2-7, with TRBD1 matching over 12 bases. V was pared by 8 bases and J by 5 bases, with 7 bases of the junction left unmatched. The CDR3 runs to 14 residues. CDR1 and CDR2 (germline): LNHDA, SQIVND (reference sequence). In DNA, the CDR3 is TGTGCCAGTGACCTGGGACAGGGGGCCCACGAGCAGTACTTC. Encoded protein: CASDLGQGAHEQYF.

The V and J genes are TRBV13 and TRBJ1-1; a possible D gene is TRBD1 (5 bases). Looked up from germline, CDR1 is PRHDT and CDR2 is FYEKMQ (reference sequence). The CDR3 extends over 17 amino acids. The V end was cut by 1 base, the J end by 0 bases, with 15 bases between. CDR3 amino acids: CASSLAKDTYMNTEAFF. In DNA form, the CDR3 reads TGTGCCAGCAGCTTAGCCAAGGACACCTACATGAACACTGAAGCTTTCTTT.

V usage is TRBV19 and J usage is TRBJ1-3; D gene uncertain. In germline, CDR1 is LNHDA, CDR2 SQIVND (reference sequence). V lost 7 bases and J 0 bases, leaving 13 bases between the germline ends. This CDR3 has 15 residues. CDR3 nucleotide sequence: TGTGCCAGTATTGCCCGGCGGGGCTCTGGAAACACCATATATTTT. Translation: CASIARRGSGNTIYF.

V gene TRBV6-5 combines with J gene TRBJ1-5; TRBD1 agrees at 7 bases. Germline V gives CDR1 MNHEY, CDR2 SVGAGI. The CDR3 spans 14 residues. V trimming: 5 bases; J trimming: 4 bases; junction bases outside the gene matches: 5. The CDR3 nucleotides read TGTGCCAGCAGTCCGGGACAGAAGAATCAGCCCCAGCATTTT. Translation: CASSPGQKNQPQHF.

In its sample, this clone was seen once. The rearrangement uses TRBV11-2 and TRBJ2-7; tentative D call: TRBD2 (5 bases). This CDR3 is 15 amino acids long. With 0 bases removed from V and 6 bases from J, the gap between germline ends came to 15 bases. Per the germline V gene, CDR1 is SGHAT and CDR2 is FQNNGV. In nucleotides, the CDR3 is TGTGCCAGCAGCTTAGAGGGATTCGCGGGCTCCGAGCAGTACTTC. This codes for CASSLEGFAGSEQYF.

Only a few counts were recorded for this clone. This chain links TRBV5-8 with TRBJ2-7; D is uncertain. With 4 bases removed from V and 0 bases from J, the gap between germline ends came to 5 bases. The CDR3 runs to 12 residues. Germline V lookup: CDR1 SGHTS, CDR2 YDEGEE. CDR3: CASSEVSYEQYF. Here the CDR3 DNA reads TGTGCCAGCAGCGAGGTCTCCTACGAGCAGTACTTC.